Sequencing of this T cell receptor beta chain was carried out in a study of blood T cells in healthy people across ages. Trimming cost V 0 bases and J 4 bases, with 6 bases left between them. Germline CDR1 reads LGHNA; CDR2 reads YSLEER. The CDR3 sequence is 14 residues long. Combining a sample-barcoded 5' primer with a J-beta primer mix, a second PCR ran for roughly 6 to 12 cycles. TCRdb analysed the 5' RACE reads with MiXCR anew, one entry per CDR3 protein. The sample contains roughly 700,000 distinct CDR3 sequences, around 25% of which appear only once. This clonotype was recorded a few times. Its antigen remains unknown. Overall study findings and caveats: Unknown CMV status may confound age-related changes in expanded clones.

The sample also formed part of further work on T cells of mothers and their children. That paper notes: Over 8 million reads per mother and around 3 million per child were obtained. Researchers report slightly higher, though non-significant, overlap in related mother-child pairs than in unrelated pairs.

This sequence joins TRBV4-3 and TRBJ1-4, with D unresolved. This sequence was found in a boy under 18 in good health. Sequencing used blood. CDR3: CASSQDASNEKLFF. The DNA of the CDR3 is TGCGCCAGCAGCCAAGATGCAAGTAATGAAAAACTGTTTTTT.